This T cell receptor beta chain was obtained from a study of cytomegalovirus exposure and HLA in healthy donors. Study-wide points: From TCR beta sequences, most subjects' HLA-A and HLA-B alleles were reportedly predicted accurately. Researchers counted 150 to 200 TCR beta chains as cytomegalovirus-associated. Across all donors, roughly uniform sequencing depth was an assumption of the presence/absence analyses.

From germline, CDR1 is SGHAT and CDR2 FQNNGV. The CDR3 extends over 18 amino acids. Germline trimming cut 5 bases from V and 6 bases from J; bases unmatched to any gene: 16. PCR involved 60 Vbeta and 13 Jbeta primers. The repertoire was sequenced with immunoSEQ multiplex PCR; TCRdb's copy has only in-frame clones and lacks some. The sample lists hundreds of thousands of clones; approximately 82% were seen once. About this clone itself: Its antigen is not identified.

This sequence joins TRBV11-2 and TRBJ2-1; 10 bases are a match to TRBD2. The clonotype originates from a man aged 18 to 29 in good health and CMV-seronegative. The sequenced material came from PBMCs. Here the CDR3 DNA reads TGTGCCAGCAGCCCCTTCACTGGGGCTAGCGGGAGCCTCAATGAGCAGTTCTTC. Residues: CASSPFTGASGSLNEQFF.